The following is a T cell receptor (beta chain) sequence with its context. No antigen is known for it. Generated by immunoSEQ multiplex PCR, the TCRdb table keeps only in-frame clones and is missing some. The data show roughly 590,000 clones, roughly 96% seen once. This CDR3 is built from 18 residues. Terminally differentiated effector memory CD45RA+ cells were excluded by CCR7 positive selection of CD45RO-negative cells. This specimen belongs to a study of shared clonotypes between healthy human individuals. General observations from the study: Around 5.3% of naive CD4 clonotypes were shared across a handful of donors. Generally, naive subsets came out with larger estimated richness than memory subsets. Sampling used blood alone; tissue repertoires probably differ.

The sequencing input was naive CD8+ T cells sorted from blood. This receptor was identified in a woman in her 30s in good health. This chain uses TRBV7-5 with TRBJ2-7; TRBD2, as called in the table, went unchecked against the DNA. TRBV7-5 is described as a pseudogene. This CDR3 reads CVRSSTPSLAVIPYEQYF. The CDR3 DNA sequence: TGTGTCAGAAGCTCCACCCCTTCACTAGCGGTAATTCCCTACGAGCAGTACTTC.